Listed below are T cell receptor beta chains from one sample, sequenced in a study of long-term antiretroviral therapy in people with HIV. Clones were read by immunoSEQ multiplex PCR, and TCRdb kept only the in-frame ones, dropping some. The sample shows tens of thousands of clones, around 83% of them seen only once. The sample consisted of unsorted PBMCs, taken 1 year after starting antiretroviral therapy. Source of these receptors: a man aged 18 to 35 with HIV. Each CDR3 is given with its conserved first and last residue. D genes are given only for firm matches. Expanded clones are given a class, and other clones once, few, many or no size at all.

clone_size j_call d_call v_call cdr3_aa cdr3_nt
. TRBJ2-6 . TRBV5-6 CASSPGLQLSGANVLTF TGTGCCAGCAGCCCGGGTCTCCAGCTCTCTGGGGCCAACGTCCTGACTTTC
. TRBJ2-7 . TRBV11-2 CASSFDLRNRPYEQYF TGTGCCAGCAGCTTCGACCTCCGGAATAGGCCCTACGAGCAGTACTTC
. TRBJ2-2 TRBD2 TRBV25-1 CASSELAGGSLGTGELFF TGTGCCAGCAGTGAATTAGCGGGGGGAAGCTTGGGCACCGGGGAGCTGTTTTTT
few TRBJ1-5 . TRBV6-7 CASSPYCWHF TGTGCCAGCAGCCCCTATTGCTGGCATTTT
. TRBJ2-3 . TRBV5-1 CASTEARGTDTQYF TGCGCCAGCACCGAGGCCCGGGGCACAGATACGCAGTATTTT
. TRBJ2-5 . TRBV6-5 CASSSDEETQYF TGTGCCAGCAGTTCCGATGAAGAGACCCAGTACTTC
few TRBJ1-2 . TRBV10-1 CASFKGYGYTF TGCGCCAGCTTCAAAGGGTATGGCTACACCTTC
few TRBJ2-7 . TRBV15 CATSRGRTVAYEQYF TGTGCCACCAGCAGAGGGAGGACGGTAGCCTACGAGCAGTACTTC
. TRBJ1-2 . TRBV18 CASSPPVIIGRGYTF TGTGCCAGCTCACCACCGGTAATCATTGGACGTGGCTACACCTTC
once TRBJ2-7 TRBD2 TRBV28 CASRSPGGSYEQYF TGTGCCAGCAGATCCCCGGGGGGATCCTACGAGCAGTACTTC
. TRBJ1-4 . TRBV6-6 CASSYGEKLFF TGTGCCAGCAGTTATGGTGAAAAACTGTTTTTT
. TRBJ2-7 . TRBV7-7 CASSPYLGVDEQYF TGTGCTAGCAGCCCCTACCTCGGTGTAGACGAGCAGTACTTC
once TRBJ2-7 TRBD2 TRBV5-5 CASSFPTSGVLEQYF TGTGCCAGCAGCTTCCCGACTAGCGGCGTGCTCGAGCAGTACTTC